The present entry profiles one T cell receptor beta chain with its context. These data are taken from a study of T cell changes during pregnancy in multiple sclerosis. Assay used: immunoSEQ multiplex PCR; TCRdb lists only in-frame clones, some missing. The data contain tens of thousands of clones, 90% to 95% of them seen just once; the ten biggest clones take up approximately 1.5%. V shed 2 bases and J shed 1 base, with 5 bases lying between them. The germline V gene encodes CDR1 SEHNR and CDR2 FQNEAQ (reference sequence). The CDR3 is 14 amino acids. The TCR was taken from a female donor in good health, enrolled as a control in a pregnancy study. V gene TRBV7-9 combines with J gene TRBJ2-2; D not resolved. The specimen comprised peripheral blood, sampled after pregnancy. In DNA form, the CDR3 reads TGTGCCAGCAGCTTAACACAGAACACCGGGGAGCTGTTTTTT. This translates into CASSLTQNTGELFF.